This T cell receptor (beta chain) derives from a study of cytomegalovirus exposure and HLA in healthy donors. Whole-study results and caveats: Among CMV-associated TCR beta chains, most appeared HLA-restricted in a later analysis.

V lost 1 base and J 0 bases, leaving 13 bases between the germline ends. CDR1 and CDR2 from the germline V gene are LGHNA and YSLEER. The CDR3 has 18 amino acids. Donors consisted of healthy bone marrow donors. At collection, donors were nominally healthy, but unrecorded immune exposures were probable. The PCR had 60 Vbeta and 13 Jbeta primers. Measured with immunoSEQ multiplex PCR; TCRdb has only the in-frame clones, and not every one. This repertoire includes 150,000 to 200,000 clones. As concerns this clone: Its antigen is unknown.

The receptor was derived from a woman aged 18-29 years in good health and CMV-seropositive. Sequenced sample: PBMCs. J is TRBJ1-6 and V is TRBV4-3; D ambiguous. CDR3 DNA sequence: TGCGCCAGCAGCCAAGGGTACGGGGTTGGCTCCTATAATTCACCCCTCCACTTT. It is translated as CASSQGYGVGSYNSPLHF.